Sequencing of this T cell receptor (beta chain) was carried out in a study of blood T cell repertoires in COVID-19. Sequencing was performed with immunoSEQ multiplex PCR; in TCRdb, only in-frame clones are kept and a portion is missing. The profile shows roughly 170,000 clones, nearly 80% of them singletons. Sequencing was performed on peripheral blood. This sequence originates from a woman aged 70-85 years with acute or convalescent COVID-19.

The CDR3 region has the DNA TGTGCCAGTAGTATAGATGCTGACAGGAGGCAGCATTTT. Translation gives CASSIDADRRQHF. V is TRBV19 and J is TRBJ1-5; weak D call: TRBD1 (6 bases). The germline CDR1 and CDR2 sequences are LNHDA and SQIVND (reference sequence). Between the trimmed V and J ends, which lost 0 bases and 13 bases, there was a span of 13 bases. The length of the CDR3 is 13 residues.